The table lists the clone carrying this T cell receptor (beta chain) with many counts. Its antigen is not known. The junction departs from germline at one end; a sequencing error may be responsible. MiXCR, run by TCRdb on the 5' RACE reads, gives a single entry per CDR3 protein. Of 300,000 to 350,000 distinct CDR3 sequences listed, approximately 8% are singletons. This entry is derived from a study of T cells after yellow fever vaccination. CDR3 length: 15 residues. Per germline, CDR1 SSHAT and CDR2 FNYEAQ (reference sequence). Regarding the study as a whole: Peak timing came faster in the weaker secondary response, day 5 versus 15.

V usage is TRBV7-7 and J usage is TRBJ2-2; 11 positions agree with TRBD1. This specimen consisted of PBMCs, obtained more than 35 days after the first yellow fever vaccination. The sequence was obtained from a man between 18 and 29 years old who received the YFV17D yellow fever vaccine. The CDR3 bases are TGTGCTAGCAGCCCCGGGACAGGGGGAATCGGGGAGCTGTTTTTT. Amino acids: CASSPGTGGIGELFF.